The 27 T cell receptor beta chains in this list originate from one sample, sequenced in a study of blood T cell repertoires in COVID-19. Here immunoSEQ multiplex PCR was the method, and the copy in TCRdb shows in-frame clones only, minus some. The data show 200,000 to 250,000 clones, almost 90% seen once. The specimen sequenced was PBMCs or T cells enriched from blood (not recorded which). The source of these receptors is a man aged 30-40 years who had been exposed to COVID-19.

This clone appeared once. This chain connects TRBV10-3 to TRBJ2-2; 7 bases map to TRBD2. CDR1 is ENHRY and CDR2 is SYGVKD in the germline V gene. The length of the CDR3 is 12 residues. V gave up 7 bases and J gave up 5 bases; unmatched junction bases: 1. The CDR3: CAINGGTGELFF. CDR3 nucleotide sequence: TGTGCCATCAACGGGGGGACCGGGGAGCTGTTTTTT.

The chain employs TRBV5-1 and TRBJ2-7; 7 positions agree with TRBD2. The length of the CDR3 is 15 residues. The germline V gene encodes CDR1 SGHRS and CDR2 YFSETQ. Germline trimming cut 4 bases from V and 2 bases from J; bases unmatched to any gene: 9. Here the CDR3 reads CASSGGGSPTYEQYF. CDR3 DNA sequence: TGCGCCAGCAGCGGGGGAGGGAGTCCGACCTACGAGCAGTACTTC.

The J gene is TRBJ2-5, the V gene TRBV6-2 or TRBV6-3, with D maybe TRBD1 (6 bases). The germline V gene encodes CDR1 MNHEY and CDR2 SVGEGT. Trimming took off 1 base at V and 5 bases at J, with 8 bases between the two ends. This CDR3 is built from 13 residues. CDR3 DNA sequence: TGTGCCAGCAGTTACTTAGACAGGGAGACCCAGTACTTC. This sequence encodes CASSYLDRETQYF.

The chain couples TRBV7-9 to TRBJ2-3; TRBD2 matches at 11 bases. V was pared by 5 bases and J by 2 bases, with 6 bases of the junction left unmatched. This CDR3 has 16 amino acids. Germline values: CDR1 SEHNR, CDR2 FQNEAQ (reference sequence). CDR3 sequence: CASSPISGGATDTQYF. The CDR3 nucleotides are TGTGCCAGCAGCCCAATTAGCGGGGGGGCCACAGATACGCAGTATTTT.

This clone was picked up a small number of times. The chain joins TRBV4-2 to TRBJ2-7; TRBD2 agrees at 12 bases. The V and J ends lost 1 base and 4 bases, in that order; junction bases with no gene match: 8. Germline V gene sequence: CDR1 LGHNA, CDR2 YNFKEQ. This CDR3 has 17 residues. DNA of the CDR3: TGTGCCAGCAGCCAAGCCGTGCCTAGCGGGGGGGTATACGAGCAGTACTTC. Its translation is CASSQAVPSGGVYEQYF.

The rearrangement joins TRBV18 to TRBJ2-3; 8 bases are a match to TRBD1. The CDR3 extends over 15 amino acids. In germline, CDR1 is KGHSH, CDR2 LQKENI. Losses at the gene ends were 2 bases for V and 2 bases for J; bases not matched to a gene: 3. CDR3 region: CASSPGQGYTDTQYF. The CDR3 DNA follows: TGTGCCAGCTCACCAGGACAGGGTTACACAGATACGCAGTATTTT.

This clone is a singleton in its sample. The chain is built from TRBV5-1 and TRBJ1-6; D not certain. The CDR3 is 14 residues long. V lost 4 bases to trimming and J lost 9 bases, with 14 bases between them. Germline values: CDR1 SGHRS, CDR2 YFSETQ. Here the CDR3 DNA reads TGCGCCAGCAGCACCGCGGTGGAAAGTTCACCCCTCCACTTT. Protein sequence: CASSTAVESSPLHF.

The chain combines TRBV3-1 (or the pseudogene TRBV3-2) with TRBJ2-7, with D perhaps matching TRBD1 (5 bases). The CDR3 runs to 13 residues. V was cut by 4 bases and J by 2 bases, with 9 bases left in between. From germline, CDR1 is LGHDT and CDR2 YNNKEL (reference sequence). CDR3 in amino acids: CASSPRGTYEQYF. The CDR3 DNA follows: TGTGCCAGCAGCCCAAGGGGCACCTACGAGCAGTACTTC.

The rearrangement uses TRBV6-5 and TRBJ1-1, with TRBD1 as a possible D gene (5 bases). This CDR3 spans 14 amino acids. Trimming removed 5 bases from V and 8 bases from J, with 18 bases in between. Germline assignment: CDR1 MNHEY and CDR2 SVGAGI. CDR3 sequence reads: CASSPGTLLMEAFF. The CDR3, as DNA: TGTGCCAGCAGTCCCGGGACTTTGCTAATGGAAGCTTTCTTT.

This sequence joins TRBV7-9 and TRBJ2-7, with D possibly matching TRBD2 (5 bases). V lost 0 bases, J lost 4 bases, and 7 bases lay in between. The CDR3 spans 13 residues. CDR1 SEHNR and CDR2 FQNEAQ come from the germline V gene (reference sequence). For the CDR3, the DNA is TGTGCCAGCAGCTTAGCGGGGAGATACGAGCAGTACTTC. This codes for CASSLAGRYEQYF.

In DNA form, the CDR3 reads TGTGCCAGCAGCCGGGGACAGGGATCAGATACGCAGTATTTT. It is translated as CASSRGQGSDTQYF. The chain carries TRBV5-4 and TRBJ2-3, with TRBD1 matching 9 bases. CDR3 length: 14 residues. Germline V gene data show CDR1 as SGHNT and CDR2 as YYREEE (reference sequence). J gave up 4 bases and V 4 bases, and 4 bases lay outside the gene matches.

This rearrangement joins TRBV27 to TRBJ1-1; D is possibly TRBD1 (6 bases). Trimming removed 6 bases from V and 5 bases from J, with 13 bases in between. The germline V gene has CDR1 MNHEY and CDR2 SMNVEV (reference sequence). The CDR3 sequence is 13 residues long. The CDR3 DNA follows: TGTGCCAGCAGGAATTCCGGACAGACTGAAGCTTTCTTT. Encoded protein: CASRNSGQTEAFF.

V usage is TRBV7-9 and J usage is TRBJ2-3, with 8 bases fitting TRBD2. The CDR3 runs to 15 residues. V shed 3 bases and J 0 bases; nucleotides not matched to a gene: 2. Germline CDR1 reads SEHNR; CDR2 reads FQNEAQ (reference sequence). The CDR3 here is CASSFSGGSTDTQYF. CDR3 nucleotide sequence: TGTGCCAGCAGCTTCAGCGGGGGTAGCACAGATACGCAGTATTTT.

This chain joins TRBV21-1 and TRBJ2-6; the table assigns TRBD2, which was not confirmed against the DNA. TRBV21-1 is given as a pseudogene. The CDR3 consists of 12 residues. The CDR3 nucleotides read TGTGCCTGGAGGGCTGGGGCCAACGTCCTGACTTTC. It yields the protein CAWRAGANVLTF.

The chain carries TRBV7-2 and TRBJ2-1; 14 nucleotides agree with TRBD2. V trimming: 5 bases; J trimming: 6 bases; junction bases outside the gene matches: 9. The CDR3 runs 17 residues. Germline V gene lookup returns CDR1 SGHTA and CDR2 FQGNSA. The CDR3 sequence is CASSLSRTSGGSNEQFF. Written as DNA, the CDR3 is TGTGCCAGCAGCCTCTCCCGGACTAGCGGGGGGTCCAATGAGCAGTTCTTC.

V is TRBV5-1 and J is TRBJ1-6; 7 nucleotides agree with TRBD1. Germline loops: CDR1 SGHRS, CDR2 YFSETQ. V lost 0 bases to trimming and J lost 7 bases; unmatched junction nucleotides: 1. The CDR3 spans 14 residues. CDR3 loop: CASSLEQGNSPLHF. CDR3 coding DNA: TGCGCCAGCAGCTTGGAACAGGGGAATTCACCCCTCCACTTT.

This chain uses TRBV6-2 or TRBV6-3 with TRBJ1-2; TRBD1 matches 10 bases. The CDR3 consists of 16 residues. Germline CDR1 reads MNHEY; CDR2 reads SVGEGT. V was clipped by 6 bases and J by 4 bases; unmatched bases: 11. The CDR3 reads CASSSSWTGGSYGYTF. CDR3 nucleotide sequence: TGTGCCAGCAGCTCCTCCTGGACAGGGGGTTCCTATGGCTACACCTTC.

As DNA, the CDR3 is TGTGCCAGCAGCCCCCGGACTAGCGGGGGGGCTCGCGAGCAGTACTTC. Translated, it gives CASSPRTSGGAREQYF. The J gene is TRBJ2-7, the V gene TRBV7-6; 15 nucleotides agree with TRBD2. J was trimmed by 6 bases and V by 5 bases; bases with no gene match: 8. Germline V lookup: CDR1 SGHVS, CDR2 FNYEAQ. CDR3 length equals 16 residues.

V usage is TRBV2 and J usage is TRBJ1-6; TRBD1 is a possible D gene (5 bases). CDR3 length: 16 amino acids. Germline values: CDR1 SNHLY, CDR2 FYNNEI. Trimming took off 9 bases at V and 5 bases at J, with 20 bases between the two ends. CDR3 loop: CARSLRRGLDNSPLHF. CDR3 DNA sequence: TGTGCCAGGAGCCTAAGGCGGGGGTTGGATAATTCACCCCTCCACTTT.

The CDR3 bases are TGCGCCAGCAGCTCCCCCGGGAGGGGGGACGAAAAACTGTTTTTT. Translating it yields CASSSPGRGDEKLFF. This chain connects TRBV4-1 to TRBJ1-4; possible D gene TRBD1, 6 bases. Looked up from germline, CDR1 is MGHRA and CDR2 is YSYEKL. Trimming took 5 bases from V and 8 from J, leaving 18 bases between them. The CDR3 consists of 15 residues.

The V gene is TRBV6-4, the J gene TRBJ1-2; 8 bases line up with TRBD1. J lost 3 bases, V lost 5 bases, and 8 bases had no gene match. The CDR3 is 15 residues long. Germline V gene lookup returns CDR1 MRHNA and CDR2 SNTAGT. In DNA, the CDR3 is TGTGCCAGCAGTCCCAGGGGGCTGAAGGACTATGGCTACACCTTC. This translates into CASSPRGLKDYGYTF.

The CDR3 sequence is CASSPPVDGSYEQYF. Here the CDR3 DNA reads TGCGCCAGCAGCCCCCCGGTTGACGGGTCCTACGAGCAGTACTTC. This chain uses TRBV4-1 with TRBJ2-7, with D hard to call. V was trimmed by 4 bases and J by 1 base, leaving 14 bases between them. The CDR3 loop spans 15 amino acids. Germline V lookup: CDR1 MGHRA, CDR2 YSYEKL.

This sequence joins TRBV14 and TRBJ1-2; TRBD1 is a possible D gene (6 bases). This CDR3 is 15 amino acids long. V was trimmed by 4 bases and J by 4 bases, leaving 16 bases between them. Per germline, CDR1 SGHDN and CDR2 FVKESK. The CDR3 DNA reads as TGTGCCAGCAGCCGACCAGCCGGGACATTCTATGGCTACACCTTC. Translation: CASSRPAGTFYGYTF.

The V and J genes are TRBV6-1 and TRBJ1-2; D perhaps matches TRBD1 (5 bases). Trimming cost V 3 bases and J 4 bases, with 21 bases left between them. The CDR3 is 17 residues long. The germline V gene has CDR1 MNHNS and CDR2 SASEGT. The CDR3 region is CASSDQALRQKLYGYTF. The CDR3 DNA sequence: TGTGCCAGCAGTGACCAGGCTTTAAGACAGAAACTCTATGGCTACACCTTC.

This chain connects TRBV6-1 to TRBJ2-6; 7 nucleotides agree with TRBD1. The CDR3 consists of 17 residues. The germline CDR1 and CDR2 sequences are MNHNS and SASEGT. Trimming took 4 bases from V and 2 from J; bases not matched to a gene: 8. CDR3 amino acids: CASSARLRGTGANVLTF. The CDR3 bases are TGTGCCAGCAGTGCGCGTCTCAGGGGGACTGGGGCCAACGTCCTGACTTTC.

The CDR3: CASSLSLAAAGGVTDTQYF. CDR3 bases: TGTGCCAGCAGCCTATCCCTTGCGGCAGCGGGGGGGGTCACAGATACGCAGTATTTT. The chain recombines TRBV4-2 with TRBJ2-3; 10 bases line up with TRBD2. The CDR3 is 19 residues long. Looked up from germline, CDR1 is LGHNA and CDR2 is YNFKEQ. J gave up 2 bases and V 4 bases, and 15 bases lay outside the gene matches.

The V gene is TRBV6-5, the J gene TRBJ2-7; D is ambiguous. The CDR3 sequence is 14 residues long. Per the germline V gene, CDR1 is MNHEY and CDR2 is SVGAGI. V was cut by 5 bases and J by 1 base, with 12 bases left in between. The CDR3 reads CASSLNSDSYEQYF. CDR3 in DNA: TGTGCCAGCAGTCTAAACAGTGATTCCTACGAGCAGTACTTC.